The 29 T cell receptor beta chains below were found in one sample sequenced in a study of naive CD8 T cells in extremely preterm neonates. Assay used: immunoSEQ multiplex PCR; TCRdb lists only in-frame clones, some missing. The table records over 5,500 clones, 98% of them present only once. Cord blood came from elective full-term cesareans at roughly 35-41 weeks without labor or membrane rupture. Sequencing was carried out using naive CD8+ T cells from cord blood. These receptors were taken from a newborn in good health.

The chain links TRBV4-2 to TRBJ2-1; 12 bases align to TRBD2. V shed 4 bases, J shed 0 bases, and the junction held 1 base outside the gene matches. CDR1 LGHNA and CDR2 YNFKEQ come from the germline V gene. The CDR3 has 16 amino acids. CDR3 DNA: TGTGCCAGCAGCCCGACTAGCGGGAGCTCCTACAATGAGCAGTTCTTC. Its protein product is CASSPTSGSSYNEQFF.

The chain combines TRBV7-2 with TRBJ2-1; TRBD2 might be the D (7 bases). V lost 1 base and J 8 bases, leaving 15 bases between the germline ends. The CDR3 runs to 15 residues. Germline values: CDR1 SGHTA, CDR2 FQGNSA. DNA of the CDR3: TGTGCCAGCAGCTTAGGGGGGGGCGGGGGCGATGAGCAGTTCTTC. Translated, it gives CASSLGGGGGDEQFF.

The chain carries TRBV10-3 and TRBJ2-2, with TRBD2 matching 9 bases. V was clipped by 2 bases and J by 0 bases; unmatched bases: 4. The CDR3 is 17 amino acids. Per the germline V gene, CDR1 is ENHRY and CDR2 is SYGVKD. Written as DNA, the CDR3 is TGTGCCATCAGTGAGGGGCTAGCGGGGCCGAACACCGGGGAGCTGTTTTTT. Translation: CAISEGLAGPNTGELFF.

The chain links TRBV27 to TRBJ2-1; 12 bases are a match to TRBD2. V shed 5 bases and J 7 bases; nucleotides not matched to a gene: 6. The CDR3 is 15 amino acids. Germline CDR1 reads MNHEY; CDR2 reads SMNVEV (reference sequence). This CDR3 is CASSHLAGGMNEQFF. As DNA, the CDR3 is TGTGCCAGCAGTCACCTAGCGGGAGGGATGAATGAGCAGTTCTTC.

The genes are TRBV5-4 and TRBJ1-2; TRBD1 matches 7 bases. The ends lost 4 bases at V and 1 base at J; junction bases unmatched: 7. CDR3 length: 15 amino acids. Germline-derived CDR1 and CDR2 are SGHNT and YYREEE (reference sequence). CDR3 in DNA: TGTGCCAGCAGCGGAGATACAGGGGATAACTATGGCTACACCTTC. This gives the protein CASSGDTGDNYGYTF.

For this clone: Other nucleotide sequences from this sample produce the same CDR3. This chain joins TRBV28 and TRBJ1-1; a weak D match, TRBD1 (5 bases). CDR3 length equals 15 residues. Per germline, CDR1 MDHEN and CDR2 SYDVKM. V was cut by 3 bases and J by 4 bases, with 15 bases left in between. The CDR3: CASSFPAGLGTEAFF. Here the CDR3 DNA reads TGTGCCAGCAGTTTTCCCGCGGGGCTCGGCACTGAAGCTTTCTTT.

The CDR3 coding sequence is TGTGCCAGCAGGGACTCACCGAACACCGGGGAGCTGTTTTTT. Its translation: CASRDSPNTGELFF. This rearrangement joins TRBV6-1 to TRBJ2-2; possible D gene TRBD2, 5 bases. V shed 6 bases and J shed 0 bases, with 8 bases lying between them. From germline, CDR1 is MNHNS and CDR2 SASEGT. The length of the CDR3 is 14 residues.

This chain uses TRBV28 with TRBJ1-4, with D possibly being TRBD1 (5 bases). Germline V gene data show CDR1 as MDHEN and CDR2 as SYDVKM. This CDR3 is built from 14 residues. Trimming took off 2 bases at V and 7 bases at J, with 11 bases between the two ends. The CDR3 DNA follows: TGTGCCAGCAGTTTACCCAGGGAGGCTGAAAAACTGTTTTTT. Protein sequence: CASSLPREAEKLFF.

This rearrangement joins TRBV5-6 to TRBJ1-2; tentative D call: TRBD1 (6 bases). The CDR3 consists of 15 residues. Germline loops: CDR1 SGHDT, CDR2 YYEEEE. Trimming shortened V by 3 bases and J by 0 bases, and 12 bases separated the two germline ends. CDR3 protein: CASSWGHPSNYGYTF. CDR3 DNA: TGTGCCAGCAGCTGGGGACACCCTTCTAACTATGGCTACACCTTC.

The V gene is TRBV2, the J gene TRBJ2-2; the match to TRBD2 covers 12 bases. V lost 4 bases, J lost 3 bases, and 0 bases stayed unmatched. Per germline, CDR1 SNHLY and CDR2 FYNNEI. CDR3 size: 15 residues. CDR3 loop: CASSGLAGDTGELFF. In DNA form, the CDR3 reads TGTGCCAGCAGTGGACTAGCGGGGGACACCGGGGAGCTGTTTTTT.

In its sample, this clone was seen once. The CDR3 protein is CASSGLAGGRSETQYF. CDR3 sequence (DNA): TGTGCCAGCAGCGGACTAGCGGGGGGGAGGTCAGAGACCCAGTACTTC. The V gene is TRBV9, the J gene TRBJ2-5, with 14 bases aligning to TRBD2. This CDR3 comprises 16 residues. CDR1 is SGDLS, CDR2 YYNGEE, per germline. V dropped 3 bases and J dropped 4; count of bases not matched to a gene: 5.

This clone came up once. The chain is built from TRBV2 and TRBJ2-3, with a weak D call TRBD1 (6 bases). Germline CDR1 reads SNHLY; CDR2 reads FYNNEI. V was trimmed by 6 bases and J by 4 bases, leaving 17 bases between them. This CDR3 has 15 amino acids. In DNA form, the CDR3 reads TGTGCCAGCAGAGATACAGGGTTTAGCGCAGATACGCAGTATTTT. This encodes CASRDTGFSADTQYF.

The rearrangement joins TRBV9 to TRBJ1-3, with 8 bases lining up with TRBD1. Losses at the gene ends were 0 bases for V and 7 bases for J; bases not matched to a gene: 12. The germline V gene encodes CDR1 SGDLS and CDR2 YYNGEE. This CDR3 is 17 amino acids long. The CDR3 coding sequence is TGTGCCAGCAGCGTAGAGGGGACGGTTACAGGGGGGAACACCATATATTTT. Protein product: CASSVEGTVTGGNTIYF.

V gene TRBV6-7 combines with J gene TRBJ2-2; possibly TRBD2 for D (6 bases). TRBV6-7 has ORF status, its function being uncertain. The CDR3 is 16 residues long. The V and J ends lost 0 bases and 0 bases respectively, with 8 bases between them. The CDR3 spells CASSYSSGPNTGELFF. The CDR3 DNA reads TGTGCCAGCAGTTACTCGAGCGGGCCGAACACCGGGGAGCTGTTTTTT.

The chain uses TRBV28 and TRBJ2-4; D gene unclear. Germline CDR1 and CDR2: MDHEN and SYDVKM. The ends were cut back, 0 bases at V and 0 bases at J, with 12 bases in the middle. The CDR3 contains 17 residues. The chain's CDR3 is CASSLWAYGGAKNIQYF. CDR3 DNA sequence: TGTGCCAGCAGTTTATGGGCCTATGGCGGAGCCAAAAACATTCAGTACTTC.

J is TRBJ2-7 and V is TRBV4-1; 8 positions agree with TRBD2. The J call may be incorrect, as the DNA end agrees better with TRBJ2-1. Germline V lookup: CDR1 MGHRA, CDR2 YSYEKL. The CDR3 sequence is 18 residues long. CDR3 nucleotides: TGCGCCAGCAGCCAAGTTCCCGGGGGGGCTAGCCCTAGGGATGAGCAGTTCTTC. Translation gives CASSQVPGGASPRDEQFF.

The gene calls are TRBV28 and TRBJ1-6; weak D call: TRBD1 (5 bases). The CDR3 is made up of 16 amino acids. The V and J ends lost 6 bases and 0 bases respectively, with 12 bases between them. CDR1 and CDR2 (germline): MDHEN, SYDVKM. The CDR3 sequence is CASRHTGSSYNSPLHF. As DNA, the CDR3 is TGTGCCAGCAGGCACACAGGAAGCTCCTATAATTCACCCCTCCACTTT.

The chain combines TRBV27 with TRBJ1-4, with D possibly matching TRBD1 (6 bases). V was trimmed by 6 bases and J by 8 bases, leaving 16 bases between them. This CDR3 is built from 14 residues. Germline V gene lookup returns CDR1 MNHEY and CDR2 SMNVEV (reference sequence). The CDR3 is CASSPLGGHEKLFF. CDR3 nucleotides: TGTGCCAGCAGCCCCTTAGGGGGTCACGAAAAACTGTTTTTT.

The rearrangement links TRBV28 to TRBJ1-2; D unclear. This CDR3 has 13 amino acids. Trimming removed 7 bases from V and 8 bases from J, with 17 bases in between. The germline gives CDR1 MDHEN, CDR2 SYDVKM. This CDR3 reads CASTSAGGRGYTF. CDR3 coding DNA: TGTGCCAGCACTTCGGCGGGAGGGCGGGGCTACACCTTC.

Only one count was recorded for this clone. The chain is built from TRBV11-2 and TRBJ2-7; 8 positions agree with TRBD1. Trimming took 1 base from V and 4 from J; bases not matched to a gene: 6. Germline V CDR1 and CDR2: SGHAT, FQNNGV. CDR3 length: 15 amino acids. The CDR3 reads CASSLGQGSVYEQYF. The CDR3 coding sequence is TGTGCCAGCAGCTTAGGACAGGGGTCTGTTTACGAGCAGTACTTC.

This clone came up once. The V and J genes are TRBV9 and TRBJ2-1; 8 bases line up with TRBD1. After removal of 3 bases from V and 4 bases from J, the junction contained 12 bases not matched to a gene. This CDR3 spans 17 amino acids. CDR1 SGDLS and CDR2 YYNGEE come from the germline V gene. In DNA, the CDR3 is TGTGCCAGCAGCGCGAGCAGGGGGCGCGGCTTTTACAATGAGCAGTTCTTC. Translating gives CASSASRGRGFYNEQFF.

In the case of this clone: Sequence at one end of the junction differs from germline and may be a read error. This rearrangement joins TRBV4-2 to TRBJ2-3; 10 bases are a match to TRBD2. The CDR3 contains 15 residues. Germline V gives CDR1 LGHNA, CDR2 YNFKEQ. The CDR3 protein is CVSSQGLAGTDTQYF. The CDR3 region has the DNA TGTGTCAGCAGCCAAGGACTAGCGGGCACAGATACGCAGTATTTT.

The chain couples TRBV27 to TRBJ1-1, with a possible D match to TRBD1 (5 bases). CDR3 length equals 15 residues. V gave up 10 bases and J gave up 0 bases, with 18 bases separating them. Per the germline V gene, CDR1 is MNHEY and CDR2 is SMNVEV (reference sequence). The CDR3 DNA sequence: TGTGCCACCGCTTGGACAAGGGGTATGAACACTGAAGCTTTCTTT. The encoded protein is CATAWTRGMNTEAFF.

J is TRBJ2-5 and V is TRBV28; 8 bases are shared with TRBD1. CDR3 size: 14 residues. The V gene's germline CDR1 is MDHEN and CDR2 SYDVKM. V gave up 2 bases and J gave up 2 bases; unmatched junction bases: 1. CDR3 loop: CASSLQGAQETQYF. Here the CDR3 DNA reads TGTGCCAGCAGTTTACAGGGGGCGCAAGAGACCCAGTACTTC.

The chain employs TRBV28 and TRBJ2-5; tentative D call: TRBD2 (6 bases). The CDR3 runs 17 residues. Trimming removed 4 bases at V and 1 base at J, with 19 bases between. Germline CDR1 is MDHEN and CDR2 is SYDVKM. CDR3 bases: TGTGCCAGCAGTTCCGATTGGTTGGAGGGCGGCCAAGAGACCCAGTACTTC. Protein: CASSSDWLEGGQETQYF.

DNA for the CDR3: TGTGCCAGCAGTTCGACTAGCGGGAAGTTCTTC. Amino acids: CASSSTSGKFF. The chain recombines TRBV28 with TRBJ2-1; 11 positions agree with TRBD2. CDR1 and CDR2 from the germline V gene are MDHEN and SYDVKM. V gave up 4 bases and J gave up 14 bases; unmatched junction bases: 1. CDR3 length equals 11 residues. The whole variable domain, remainder taken from reference TRBV28 and TRBJ2-1, is DVKVTQSSRYLVKRTGEKVFLECVQDMDHENMFWYRQDPGLGLRLIYFSYDVKMKEKGDIPEGYSVSREKKERFSLILESASTNQTSMYLCASSSTSGKFFGPGTRLTVL.

This chain joins TRBV27 and TRBJ2-7; a possible D gene is TRBD2 (5 bases). Trimming took 2 bases from V and 4 from J, leaving 9 bases between them. The CDR3 runs 13 residues. Germline V gene sequence: CDR1 MNHEY, CDR2 SMNVEV (reference sequence). CDR3 protein: CASSLGSFYEQYF. The CDR3 DNA sequence: TGTGCCAGCAGTTTAGGGAGTTTTTACGAGCAGTACTTC.

This rearrangement joins TRBV30 to TRBJ2-3; 7 bases line up with TRBD2. The CDR3 sequence is 14 residues long. Germline loops: CDR1 GTSNPN, CDR2 SVGIG (reference sequence). The V gene end was trimmed by 4 bases and the J gene end by 6 bases; junction bases not matched to a gene: 10. The CDR3 sequence is CAWTSRWGGDTQYF. As DNA, the CDR3 is TGTGCCTGGACCTCCCGATGGGGGGGGGATACGCAGTATTTT. The full variable domain, its missing parts supplied by reference TRBV30 and TRBJ2-3, is SQTIHQWPATLVQPVGSPLSLECTVEGTSNPNLYWYRQAAGRGLQLLFYSVGIGQISSEVPQNLSASRPQDRQFILSSKKLLLSDSGFYLCAWTSRWGGDTQYFGPGTRLTVL.

The rearrangement links TRBV16 to TRBJ2-7; TRBD1 aligns across 8 bases. The V gene's germline CDR1 is KGHSY and CDR2 FQNENV. Trimming took 3 bases from V and 2 from J; bases not matched to a gene: 0. The CDR3 spans 13 residues. As DNA, the CDR3 is TGTGCCAGCAGCCAGGGACAGGCCTACGAGCAGTACTTC. Its translation: CASSQGQAYEQYF.